A selection of T cell receptor beta chains follows, all from one sample in a study of blood T cells in healthy people across ages. From the 5' RACE reads, TCRdb called clonotypes with MiXCR, one entry per CDR3 protein. The data show fewer than 900,000 distinct CDR3 sequences, with about 36% seen just once and under 15% held by the top ten. Sequenced: blood. The source of these receptors is a young man in good health. CDR3s include the opening cysteine and the closing phenylalanine or tryptophan. A D gene is named only where the DNA matches it firmly. Size tells how often a clone was seen (once, few, many) or the class of an expanded clone, and some rows leave it out.

size: few
V: TRBV6-6
J: TRBJ2-1
D: TRBD1
CDR3: CASTRGQGNYNEQFF
DNA: TGTGCCAGCACCAGGGGACAGGGTAACTACAATGAGCAGTTCTTC

size: many
V: TRBV20-1
J: TRBJ2-3
D: TRBD2
CDR3: CSARLAGSTDTQYF
DNA: TGCAGTGCTAGACTAGCGGGGAGCACAGATACGCAGTATTTT

size: .
V: TRBV5-1
J: TRBJ2-1
D: TRBD1
CDR3: CASSPTGSQYNEQFF
DNA: TGCGCCAGCAGCCCGACAGGGTCTCAATACAATGAGCAGTTCTTC

size: few
V: TRBV20-1
J: TRBJ2-7
D: .
CDR3: CSTRDYHGYEQYF
DNA: TGCAGTACTAGAGATTATCACGGATACGAGCAGTACTTC

size: few
V: TRBV29-1
J: TRBJ2-1
D: .
CDR3: CSVPRRGFEQFF
DNA: TGCAGCGTCCCCCGGAGGGGCTTTGAGCAGTTCTTC

size: .
V: TRBV29-1
J: TRBJ1-2
D: .
CDR3: CSVEGQTTNYGYTF
DNA: TGCAGCGTTGAAGGACAGACCACTAACTATGGCTACACCTTC

size: .
V: TRBV14
J: TRBJ2-5
D: TRBD2
CDR3: CASSQDMRGNWTQYF
DNA: TGTGCCAGCAGCCAAGATATGCGGGGGAATTGGACCCAGTACTTC

size: many
V: TRBV20-1
J: TRBJ2-1
D: .
CDR3: CSAPRTPGLNEQFF
DNA: TGCAGTGCCCCCCGGACTCCGGGACTCAATGAGCAGTTCTTC

size: .
V: TRBV4-3
J: TRBJ1-4
D: .
CDR3: CASSQDFLQQNEKLFF
DNA: TGCGCCAGCAGCCAAGATTTTTTGCAGCAAAATGAAAAACTGTTTTTT

size: .
V: TRBV4-1
J: TRBJ2-7
D: .
CDR3: CASSQERRVSYEQYF
DNA: TGCGCCAGCAGCCAAGAGCGGAGGGTCTCCTACGAGCAGTACTTC

size: .
V: TRBV20-1
J: TRBJ1-2
D: .
CDR3: CSAWKDSGYSNYGYTF
DNA: TGCAGTGCCTGGAAGGACAGCGGATACTCTAACTATGGCTACACCTTC

size: .
V: TRBV12-3/TRBV12-4
J: TRBJ1-2
D: .
CDR3: CASSTGGSINYGYTF
DNA: TGTGCCAGCAGCACGGGGGGGAGTATCAACTATGGCTACACCTTC

size: .
V: TRBV5-1
J: TRBJ1-2
D: .
CDR3: CASSLVLQGAGYTF
DNA: TGCGCCAGCAGCTTGGTGTTACAGGGTGCGGGGTACACCTTC

size: .
V: TRBV7-8
J: TRBJ2-6
D: .
CDR3: CATLDDGANVLTF
DNA: TGTGCCACCTTAGACGACGGGGCCAACGTCCTGACTTTC

size: .
V: TRBV6-6
J: TRBJ2-5
D: .
CDR3: CASSYIGIQGTQYF
DNA: TGTGCCAGCAGTTACATAGGGATCCAGGGGACCCAGTACTTC

size: .
V: TRBV12-3/TRBV12-4
J: TRBJ2-2
D: .
CDR3: CASTDGGAGGELFF
DNA: TGTGCCAGCACCGATGGGGGGGCTGGCGGGGAGCTGTTTTTT

size: few
V: TRBV9
J: TRBJ1-2
D: .
CDR3: CASSVSGRGGFDGYTF
DNA: TGTGCCAGCAGCGTATCGGGGAGGGGAGGGTTTGATGGCTACACCTTC

size: .
V: TRBV7-9
J: TRBJ1-5
D: .
CDR3: CASSPLGGPTNQPQHF
DNA: TGTGCCAGCAGCCCCCTGGGGGGACCGACGAATCAGCCCCAGCATTTT

size: few
V: TRBV7-9
J: TRBJ2-7
D: .
CDR3: CASSPKTDPYNEQYF
DNA: TGTGCCAGCAGCCCAAAGACGGATCCCTACAATGAGCAGTACTTC

size: few
V: TRBV5-1
J: TRBJ1-1
D: .
CDR3: CASSFGAYGTEAFF
DNA: TGCGCCAGCAGCTTCGGGGCATATGGGACTGAAGCTTTCTTT

size: .
V: TRBV9
J: TRBJ2-2
D: .
CDR3: CASSAPPLSTGELFF
DNA: TGTGCCAGCAGCGCCCCCCCCCTTTCCACCGGGGAGCTGTTTTTT

size: few
V: TRBV5-6
J: TRBJ1-2
D: .
CDR3: CASSLGAGLANYGYTF
DNA: TGTGCCAGCAGCTTGGGAGCGGGGCTAGCTAACTATGGCTACACCTTC

size: few
V: TRBV5-1
J: TRBJ2-7
D: .
CDR3: CASSLSRPSYEQYF
DNA: TGCGCCAGCAGCTTGTCGCGGCCCTCCTACGAGCAGTACTTC

size: .
V: TRBV10-3
J: TRBJ2-1
D: .
CDR3: CAISEPRETQFF
DNA: TGTGCCATCAGTGAGCCTAGAGAGACCCAGTTCTTC

size: once
V: TRBV4-3
J: TRBJ2-7
D: TRBD2
CDR3: CASSPGGGDAYEQYF
DNA: TGCGCCAGCAGCCCGGGGGGAGGGGACGCCTACGAGCAGTACTTC

size: few
V: TRBV20-1
J: TRBJ2-4
D: TRBD2
CDR3: CSARGGTSGPLAKNIQYF
DNA: TGCAGTGCTAGAGGGGGGACTAGCGGACCTCTAGCCAAAAACATTCAGTACTTC

size: many
V: TRBV6-8
J: TRBJ2-1
D: .
CDR3: CASPSGQFF
DNA: TGTGCCAGCCCGTCAGGGCAGTTCTTC

size: .
V: TRBV12-3/TRBV12-4
J: TRBJ1-1
D: .
CDR3: CASSLALTVPEAFF
DNA: TGTGCCAGCAGTTTAGCGCTAACAGTACCTGAAGCTTTCTTT

size: .
V: TRBV25-1
J: TRBJ2-4
D: TRBD1
CDR3: CASSDILGTVNIQYF
DNA: TGTGCCAGCAGTGATATTCTCGGGACAGTAAACATTCAGTACTTC

size: .
V: TRBV10-3
J: TRBJ2-3
D: .
CDR3: CAISERGQQYF
DNA: TGTGCCATCAGTGAGCGGGGCCAGCAGTATTTT

size: many
V: TRBV12-3/TRBV12-4
J: TRBJ2-6
D: .
CDR3: CASTTGNSGANVLTF
DNA: TGTGCCAGCACGACGGGGAACTCTGGGGCCAACGTCCTGACTTTC

size: many
V: TRBV10-3
J: TRBJ2-3
D: .
CDR3: CAISEGSGGTTDTQYF
DNA: TGTGCCATCAGTGAGGGATCGGGCGGGACCACAGATACGCAGTATTTT

size: .
V: TRBV28
J: TRBJ1-6
D: .
CDR3: CASQDSNNSPLHF
DNA: TGTGCCAGCCAAGACAGTAATAATTCACCCCTCCACTTT

size: once
V: TRBV20-1
J: TRBJ2-1
D: TRBD2
CDR3: CSATPLGGGYNEQFF
DNA: TGCAGTGCTACCCCTCTTGGCGGGGGGTACAATGAGCAGTTCTTC

size: .
V: TRBV4-3
J: TRBJ1-1
D: .
CDR3: CASSLRLGGTEAFF
DNA: TGCGCCAGCAGCCTTCGACTTGGGGGCACTGAAGCTTTCTTT

size: once
V: TRBV28
J: TRBJ2-1
D: .
CDR3: CASSLDQQKSYNEQFF
DNA: TGTGCCAGCAGTTTAGACCAGCAGAAGTCCTACAATGAGCAGTTCTTC

size: .
V: TRBV12-3/TRBV12-4
J: TRBJ2-3
D: TRBD2
CDR3: CASSLSGGTDTRYF
DNA: TGTGCCAGCAGTTTAAGCGGGGGCACAGATACGCGGTATTTT

size: few
V: TRBV15
J: TRBJ2-5
D: .
CDR3: CATSRGIGVLETQYF
DNA: TGTGCCACCAGCAGAGGTATAGGGGTCCTAGAGACCCAGTACTTC

size: .
V: TRBV6-2/TRBV6-3
J: TRBJ2-1
D: .
CDR3: CASSYRKTGSLYNEQFF
DNA: TGTGCCAGCAGTTACAGAAAGACAGGTAGCCTTTACAATGAGCAGTTCTTC

size: .
V: TRBV13
J: TRBJ2-4
D: .
CDR3: CTSSPSLNYAKDIQYF
DNA: TGTACCAGCAGCCCGTCCTTAAACTATGCCAAGGACATTCAGTACTTC

size: .
V: TRBV2
J: TRBJ2-7
D: .
CDR3: CASSEAEPNYNEQYF
DNA: TGTGCCAGCAGTGAAGCCGAGCCCAACTACAATGAGCAGTACTTC

size: .
V: TRBV12-3/TRBV12-4
J: TRBJ2-7
D: .
CDR3: CASIRPGHLYNEQYF
DNA: TGTGCCAGCATCAGACCGGGACACCTCTACAATGAGCAGTACTTC

size: .
V: TRBV20-1
J: TRBJ2-4
D: TRBD2
CDR3: CSAWGLAGEGNIQYF
DNA: TGCAGTGCTTGGGGACTAGCGGGGGAGGGAAACATTCAGTACTTC

size: .
V: TRBV7-9
J: TRBJ2-2
D: .
CDR3: CASSRRRAGGTGELFF
DNA: TGTGCCAGCAGCCGACGGAGGGCAGGGGGCACCGGGGAGCTGTTTTTT

size: many
V: TRBV20-1
J: TRBJ1-4
D: TRBD1
CDR3: CSASRTGSTNEKLFF
DNA: TGCAGTGCTAGTCGGACAGGCTCAACTAATGAAAAACTGTTTTTT

size: .
V: TRBV12-3/TRBV12-4
J: TRBJ1-1
D: TRBD1
CDR3: CASSSTGEVAFF
DNA: TGTGCCAGCAGTTCGACAGGGGAGGTCGCTTTCTTT

size: .
V: TRBV28
J: TRBJ2-2
D: .
CDR3: CASSFNRLGTGELFF
DNA: TGTGCCAGCAGTTTCAATCGACTGGGGACCGGGGAGCTGTTTTTT

size: few
V: TRBV4-3
J: TRBJ1-4
D: .
CDR3: CASSQRPGANEKLFF
DNA: TGCGCCAGCAGCCAACGTCCCGGGGCTAATGAAAAACTGTTTTTT

size: few
V: TRBV20-1
J: TRBJ1-2
D: .
CDR3: CSARLHGYTF
DNA: TGCAGTGCTAGACTTCATGGCTACACCTTC

size: few
V: TRBV4-1
J: TRBJ1-4
D: .
CDR3: CASSQGIWTAISATNEKLFF
DNA: TGCGCCAGCAGCCAAGGCATTTGGACAGCCATCTCAGCAACTAATGAAAAACTGTTTTTT

size: .
V: TRBV5-1
J: TRBJ1-6
D: .
CDR3: CASSLSEGNSPLHF
DNA: TGCGCCAGCAGCTTGTCGGAAGGGAATTCACCCCTCCACTTT

size: few
V: TRBV10-3
J: TRBJ2-7
D: .
CDR3: CAINYQGDSYNEQYF
DNA: TGTGCCATCAATTATCAGGGGGACTCCTACAATGAGCAGTACTTC

size: .
V: TRBV12-3/TRBV12-4
J: TRBJ2-1
D: .
CDR3: CASSFLAGKLNEKYF
DNA: TGTGCCAGCAGTTTCCTCGCGGGGAAGCTTAATGAGAAGTACTTC

size: .
V: TRBV5-1
J: TRBJ2-3
D: .
CDR3: CASSLEGHARVNTQYF
DNA: TGCGCCAGCAGCTTGGAGGGACACGCAAGAGTGAATACGCAGTATTTT

size: .
V: TRBV6-1
J: TRBJ2-1
D: .
CDR3: CASSEAGYNEQFF
DNA: TGTGCCAGCAGTGAAGCGGGGTACAATGAGCAGTTCTTC